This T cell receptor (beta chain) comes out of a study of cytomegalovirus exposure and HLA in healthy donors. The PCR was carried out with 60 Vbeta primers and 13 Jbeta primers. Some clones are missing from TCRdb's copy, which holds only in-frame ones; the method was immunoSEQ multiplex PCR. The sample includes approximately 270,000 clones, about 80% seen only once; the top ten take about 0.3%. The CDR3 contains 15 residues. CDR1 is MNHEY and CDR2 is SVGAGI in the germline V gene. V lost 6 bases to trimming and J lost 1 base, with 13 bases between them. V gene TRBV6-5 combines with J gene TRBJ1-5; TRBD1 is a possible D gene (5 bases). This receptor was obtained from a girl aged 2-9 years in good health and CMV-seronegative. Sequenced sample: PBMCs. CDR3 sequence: CASRLRRTSNQPQHF. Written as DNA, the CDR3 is TGTGCCAGCAGACTCCGACGGACAAGCAATCAGCCCCAGCATTTT.